This T cell receptor (beta chain) came from a study of T cell responses to AZD1222 COVID-19 vaccine. Study-wide findings and caveats: The donor cohort was predominantly white British with a female majority, and clonal diversity may have been underestimated. A rise in Spike-specific TCR breadth and depth followed two AZD1222 doses.

The method was immunoSEQ multiplex PCR; TCRdb's version includes in-frame clones alone and lacks a portion of them. The table includes roughly 100,000 clones, about 87% detected once. Worth noting for this clone: Its specificity is unknown.

V was clipped by 2 bases and J by 0 bases, with 8 bases between them. Germline values: CDR1 SGHVS, CDR2 FQNEAQ. The CDR3 has 15 amino acids. Sequenced material: peripheral blood, taken on day 0 of AZD1222 vaccination. The receptor comes from an adult in good health. This chain joins TRBV7-8 and TRBJ2-1, with D unresolved. CDR3 sequence reads: CASSLPASSYNEQFF. CDR3 DNA: TGTGCCAGCAGCTTACCCGCTAGCTCCTACAATGAGCAGTTCTTC. The full variable domain, with the rest looked up from reference TRBV7-8 and TRBJ2-1, is GAGVSQSPRYKVAKRGQDVALRCDPISGHVSLFWYQQALGQGPEFLTYFQNEAQLDKSGLPSDRFFAERPEGSVSTLKIQRTQQEDSAVYLCASSLPASSYNEQFFGPGTRLTVL.